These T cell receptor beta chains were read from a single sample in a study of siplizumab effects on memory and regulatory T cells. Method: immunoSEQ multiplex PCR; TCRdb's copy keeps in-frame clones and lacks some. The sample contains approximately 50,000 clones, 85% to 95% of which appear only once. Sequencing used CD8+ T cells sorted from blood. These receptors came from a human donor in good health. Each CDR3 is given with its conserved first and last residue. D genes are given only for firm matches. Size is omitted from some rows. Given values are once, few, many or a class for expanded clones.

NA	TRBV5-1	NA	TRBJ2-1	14	TGCGCCAGCAGCCCGTCCAGATCCTACAATGAGCAGTTCTTC	CASSPSRSYNEQFF
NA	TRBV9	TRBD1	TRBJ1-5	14	TGTGCCAGCAGCGGCACAGGGGAGGGTCAGCCCCAGCATTTT	CASSGTGEGQPQHF
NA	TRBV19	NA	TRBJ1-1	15	TGTGCCAGTAGTATAGCCAACGGGAAGGGCACTGAAGCTTTCTTT	CASSIANGKGTEAFF
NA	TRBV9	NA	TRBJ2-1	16	TGTGCCAGCAGCGCCTCTTGGCTTGGAAACTACAATGAGCAGTTCTTC	CASSASWLGNYNEQFF
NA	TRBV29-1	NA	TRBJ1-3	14	TGCAGCGTTGAAGATGCTGCCTACGGAAACACCATATATTTT	CSVEDAAYGNTIYF
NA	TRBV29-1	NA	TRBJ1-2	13	TGCAGCGTTGAATGGCGGGATAACTATGGCTACACCTTC	CSVEWRDNYGYTF
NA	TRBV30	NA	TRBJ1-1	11	TGTGCCTGCCAAGGACACCCTGAAGCTTTCTTT	CACQGHPEAFF
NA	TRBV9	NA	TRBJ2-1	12	TGTGCCAGCAGCGTAGAGTGGGATGAGCAGTTCTTC	CASSVEWDEQFF
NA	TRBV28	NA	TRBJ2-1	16	TGTGCCAGCAGTCCCCCCGACGCTCCCTCCTACAATGAGCAGTTCTTC	CASSPPDAPSYNEQFF
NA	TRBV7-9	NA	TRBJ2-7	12	TGTGCCAGCAGCTTCCCCTTGGACGAGCAGTACTTC	CASSFPLDEQYF
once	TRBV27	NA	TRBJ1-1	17	TGTGCCAGCAGTCCCGTCTACTCGACAGGATTGAACACTGAAGCTTTCTTT	CASSPVYSTGLNTEAFF
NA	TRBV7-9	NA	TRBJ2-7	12	TGTGCCAGCAGCTGGACAGAATACGAGCAGTACTTC	CASSWTEYEQYF
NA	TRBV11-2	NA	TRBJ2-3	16	TGTGCCAGCAGCTTAGATTACGGGATACAAACAGATACGCAGTATTTT	CASSLDYGIQTDTQYF
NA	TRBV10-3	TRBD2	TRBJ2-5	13	TGTGCCACCGGACTAGCGGGAGGAGAGACCCAGTACTTC	CATGLAGGETQYF
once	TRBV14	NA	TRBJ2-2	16	TGTGCCAGCAGCCTACTAACCGGGAGTGGCACCGGGGAGCTGTTTTTT	CASSLLTGSGTGELFF
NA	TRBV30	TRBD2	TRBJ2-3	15	TGTGCCTGGAGTAGGAGCGGGGCTAGCACAGATACGCAGTATTTT	CAWSRSGASTDTQYF
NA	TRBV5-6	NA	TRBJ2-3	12	TGTGCCAGCAGGGGGGGCAGGGATACGCAGTATTTT	CASRGGRDTQYF
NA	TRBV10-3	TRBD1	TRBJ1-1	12	TGTGCCACCGGACAGGTGAACACTGAAGCTTTCTTT	CATGQVNTEAFF
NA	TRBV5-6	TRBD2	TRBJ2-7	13	TGTGCCAGCAGCCCGGGACTAGCGAACGAGCAGTACTTC	CASSPGLANEQYF
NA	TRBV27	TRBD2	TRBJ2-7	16	TGTGCCAGCAGTTTAACTTCGCTAGCGGAGACCTACGAGCAGTACTTC	CASSLTSLAETYEQYF
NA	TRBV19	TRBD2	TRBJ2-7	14	TGTGCCAGTAGTGGAGCGGGAAGGTCCTACGAGCAGTACTTC	CASSGAGRSYEQYF
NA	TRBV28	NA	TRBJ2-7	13	TGTGCCAGCAGTTCTCGAGGGGGCTACGAGCAGTACTTC	CASSSRGGYEQYF
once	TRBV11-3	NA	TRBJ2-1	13	TGTGCCAGCAGTTCTAGCATTCGGAATGAGCAGTTCTTC	CASSSSIRNEQFF
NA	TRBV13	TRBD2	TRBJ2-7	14	TGTGCCAGCAGCTTAGAGCGGGAGGACTACGAGCAGTACTTC	CASSLEREDYEQYF
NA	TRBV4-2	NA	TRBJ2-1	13	TGTGCCAGCAGCCAAGGGATCAACAATGAGCAGTTCTTC	CASSQGINNEQFF
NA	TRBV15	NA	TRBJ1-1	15	TGTGCCACCAGCAGAGAGGGTGGGGACAATCATAGAGCTTTCTTT	CATSREGGDNHRAFF
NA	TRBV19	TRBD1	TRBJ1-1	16	TGTGCCAGTAGTATAGACCCTGACAGGGGGTGGACTGAAGCTTTCTTT	CASSIDPDRGWTEAFF
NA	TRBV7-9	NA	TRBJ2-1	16	TGTGCCAGCAGCCCCCCAAGAGCGAGGTCCTACAATGAGCAGTTCTTC	CASSPPRARSYNEQFF
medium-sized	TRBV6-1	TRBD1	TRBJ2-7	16	TGTGCCAGCAGTGAAGCAGGACAGGGGAGCTCCTACGAGCAGTACTTC	CASSEAGQGSSYEQYF
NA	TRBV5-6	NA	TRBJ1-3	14	TGTGCCAGCAGCTCGACAGTCTCTGGAAACACCATATATTTT	CASSSTVSGNTIYF
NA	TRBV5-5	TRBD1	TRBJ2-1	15	TGTGCCAGCAGCTCACCGGGACAGGGCCAAAATGAGCAGTTCTTC	CASSSPGQGQNEQFF
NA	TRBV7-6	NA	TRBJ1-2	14	TGTGCCAGCAGCTTAAGGGGGGGAGTGGAGGGCTACACCTTC	CASSLRGGVEGYTF
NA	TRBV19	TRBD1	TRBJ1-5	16	TGTGCCAGTAGTATCGGGGTAGGACAGGGCAATCAGCCCCAGCATTTT	CASSIGVGQGNQPQHF
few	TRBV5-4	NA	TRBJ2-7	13	TGTGCCACCTCCCGATCCACAGACTACGAGCAGTACTTC	CATSRSTDYEQYF
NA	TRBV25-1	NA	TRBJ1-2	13	TGTGCCAGCAGTGAGGGACTGACGGGAGGCTACACCTTC	CASSEGLTGGYTF
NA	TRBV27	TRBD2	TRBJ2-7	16	TGTGCCAGCAGTTTATCTCTAGCGGGAGGGTTCTACGAGCAGTACTTC	CASSLSLAGGFYEQYF
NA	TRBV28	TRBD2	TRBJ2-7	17	TGTGCCAGCAGTTTAGGACTAGCGGGGGGAGGATCCTACGAGCAGTACTTC	CASSLGLAGGGSYEQYF
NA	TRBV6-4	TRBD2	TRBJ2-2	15	TGTGCCAGCAGTGCCCTAGCGGGGGACACCGGGGAGCTGTTTTTT	CASSALAGDTGELFF
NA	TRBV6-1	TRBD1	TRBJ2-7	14	TGTGCCAGCAGTCGTCTTGTAATAACAGGGGAACAGTACTTC	CASSRLVITGEQYF
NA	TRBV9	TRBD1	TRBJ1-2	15	TGTGCCAGCAACGGACAGGGAAGTTCTTACTATGGCTACACCTTC	CASNGQGSSYYGYTF
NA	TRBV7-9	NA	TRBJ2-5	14	TGTGCCAGCAGCTTAGCGAATAGGGAAGAGACCCAGTACTTC	CASSLANREETQYF
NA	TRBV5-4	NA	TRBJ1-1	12	TGTGCCAGCAGCTTGGCCCGGGGGCGCGCTTTCTTT	CASSLARGRAFF
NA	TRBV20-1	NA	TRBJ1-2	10	TGCAGTGCTAGTGGATATGGCTACACCTTC	CSASGYGYTF
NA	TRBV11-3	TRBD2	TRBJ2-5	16	TGTGCCAGCAGCTTACGCGCCGGGGGGACCCAAGAGACCCAGTACTTC	CASSLRAGGTQETQYF
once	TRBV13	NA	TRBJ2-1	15	TGTGCCAGCAGCTCATCGGGACTTGCCTACAATGAGCAGTTCTTC	CASSSSGLAYNEQFF
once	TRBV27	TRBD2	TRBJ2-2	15	TGTGCCAGCAGTTTACAAGCGGGAGACACCGGGGAGCTGTTTTTT	CASSLQAGDTGELFF
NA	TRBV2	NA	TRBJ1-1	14	TGTGCCAGCAGTGAGTACAGTATGAACACTGAAGCTTTCTTT	CASSEYSMNTEAFF
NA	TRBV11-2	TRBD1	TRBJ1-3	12	TGTGCCAGCAGCGAGGGGACAGGTGAAATATATTTT	CASSEGTGEIYF
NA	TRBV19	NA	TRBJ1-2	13	TGTGCCAGTAGTTGGGGAACAAACTATGGCTACACCTTC	CASSWGTNYGYTF
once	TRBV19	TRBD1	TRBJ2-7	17	TGTGCCAGTAGTAGAATCAAGCTGACAGGGGTCTCCTACGAGCAGTACTTC	CASSRIKLTGVSYEQYF
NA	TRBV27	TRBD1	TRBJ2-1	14	TGTGCCAGCTTTCACTTGGGGACAGGCAATGAGCAGTTCTTC	CASFHLGTGNEQFF
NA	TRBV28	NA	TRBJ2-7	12	TGTGCCAGTGGGTTGGGTCTCTACGAGCAGTACTTC	CASGLGLYEQYF
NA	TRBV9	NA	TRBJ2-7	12	TGTGCCAGCGGTCCGGGGGACTACGAGCAGTACTTC	CASGPGDYEQYF
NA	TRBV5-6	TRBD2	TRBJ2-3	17	TGTGCCAGCAGGATATACGGAGCGGGAGGCCACACAGATACGCAGTATTTT	CASRIYGAGGHTDTQYF
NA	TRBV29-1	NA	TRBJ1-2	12	TGCAGCGTTTCTACAGGTGGGGGTGGCTACACCTTC	CSVSTGGGGYTF